This TCR beta chain was retrieved from a study of OX40 agonist ivuxolimab in advanced cancers. TCRdb keeps only in-frame clones here, not all; method: immunoSEQ multiplex PCR. The sample has tens of thousands of clones; roughly 80% are singletons. This clone was detected once. Germline V gives CDR1 ENHRY, CDR2 SYGVKD. CDR3 length: 16 amino acids. Trimming removed 3 bases at V and 0 bases at J, with 12 bases between. The clonotype comes from an adult with an advanced solid tumor such as melanoma, head and neck, liver or kidney cancer. The V call is TRBV10-3, the J call TRBJ2-1, with D possibly matching TRBD2 (6 bases). Sequencing used CD4+ or CD8+ T cells sorted from blood, obtained in a trial of the OX40 agonist ivuxolimab. The chain's CDR3 is CAISDRDLSSYNEQFF. Written as DNA, the CDR3 is TGTGCCATCAGTGATCGGGACTTAAGCTCCTACAATGAGCAGTTCTTC.